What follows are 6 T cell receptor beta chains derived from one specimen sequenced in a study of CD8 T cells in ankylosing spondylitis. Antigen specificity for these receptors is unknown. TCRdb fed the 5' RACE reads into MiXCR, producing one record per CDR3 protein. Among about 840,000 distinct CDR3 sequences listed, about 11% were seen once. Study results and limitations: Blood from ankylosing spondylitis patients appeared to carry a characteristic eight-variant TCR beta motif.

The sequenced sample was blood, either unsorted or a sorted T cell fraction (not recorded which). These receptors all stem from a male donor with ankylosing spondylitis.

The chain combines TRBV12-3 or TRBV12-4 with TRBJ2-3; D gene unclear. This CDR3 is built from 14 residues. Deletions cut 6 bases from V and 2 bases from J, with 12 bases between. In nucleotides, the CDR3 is TGTGCCAGCAGCCCTTCGGGCTTCACAGATACGCAGTATTTT. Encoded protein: CASSPSGFTDTQYF.

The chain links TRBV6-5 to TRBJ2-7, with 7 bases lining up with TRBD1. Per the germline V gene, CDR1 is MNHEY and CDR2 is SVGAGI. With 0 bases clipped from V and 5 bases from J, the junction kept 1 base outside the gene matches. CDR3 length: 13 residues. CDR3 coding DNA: TGTGCCAGCAGTTACTCAACAGGGGACGAGCAGTACTTC. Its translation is CASSYSTGDEQYF.

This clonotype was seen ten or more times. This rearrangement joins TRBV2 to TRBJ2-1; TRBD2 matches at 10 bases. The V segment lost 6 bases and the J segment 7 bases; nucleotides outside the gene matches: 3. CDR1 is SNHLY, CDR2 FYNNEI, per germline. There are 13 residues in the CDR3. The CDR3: CASRSGGGNEQFF. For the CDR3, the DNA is TGTGCCAGCAGGAGCGGGGGGGGGAATGAGCAGTTCTTC.

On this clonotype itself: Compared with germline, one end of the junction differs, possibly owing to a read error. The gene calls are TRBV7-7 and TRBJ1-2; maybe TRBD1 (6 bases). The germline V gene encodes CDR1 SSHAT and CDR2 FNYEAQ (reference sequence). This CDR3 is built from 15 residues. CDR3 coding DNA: TGTGCTAGCAGCCCCCTTCGGGGGGGCGGTTATGGCTACACCTTC. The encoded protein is CASSPLRGGGYGYTF.

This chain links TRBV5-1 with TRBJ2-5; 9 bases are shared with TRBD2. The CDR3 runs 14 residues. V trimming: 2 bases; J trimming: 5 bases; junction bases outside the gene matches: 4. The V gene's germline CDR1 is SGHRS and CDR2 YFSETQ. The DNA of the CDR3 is TGCGCCAGCAGCTTCGCGGGAGGGGATGAGACCCAGTACTTC. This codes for CASSFAGGDETQYF.

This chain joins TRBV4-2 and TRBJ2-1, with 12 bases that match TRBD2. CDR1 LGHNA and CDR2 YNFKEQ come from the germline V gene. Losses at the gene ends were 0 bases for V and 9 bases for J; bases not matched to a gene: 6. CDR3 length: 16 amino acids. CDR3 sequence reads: CASSQEASGGASEQFF. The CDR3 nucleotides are TGTGCCAGCAGCCAAGAAGCTAGCGGGGGGGCAAGTGAGCAGTTCTTC.